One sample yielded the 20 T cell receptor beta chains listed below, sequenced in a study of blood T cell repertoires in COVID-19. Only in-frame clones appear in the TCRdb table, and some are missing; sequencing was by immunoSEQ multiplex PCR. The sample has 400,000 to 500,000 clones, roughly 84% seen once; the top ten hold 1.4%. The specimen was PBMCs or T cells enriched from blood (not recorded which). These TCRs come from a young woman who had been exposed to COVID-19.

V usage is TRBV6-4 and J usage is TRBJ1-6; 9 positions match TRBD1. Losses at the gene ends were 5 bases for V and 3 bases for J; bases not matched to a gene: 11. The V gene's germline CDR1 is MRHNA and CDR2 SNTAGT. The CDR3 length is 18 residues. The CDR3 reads CASSRTTGTGNYNSPLHF. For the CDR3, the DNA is TGTGCCAGCAGTCGGACTACCGGGACAGGGAACTATAATTCACCCCTCCACTTT.

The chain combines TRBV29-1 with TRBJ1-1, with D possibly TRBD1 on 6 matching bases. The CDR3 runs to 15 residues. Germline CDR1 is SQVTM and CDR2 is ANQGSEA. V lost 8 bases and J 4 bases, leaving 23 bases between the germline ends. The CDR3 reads CSPAALGARGTEAFF. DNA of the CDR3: TGCAGCCCCGCCGCACTGGGGGCGCGAGGCACTGAAGCTTTCTTT.

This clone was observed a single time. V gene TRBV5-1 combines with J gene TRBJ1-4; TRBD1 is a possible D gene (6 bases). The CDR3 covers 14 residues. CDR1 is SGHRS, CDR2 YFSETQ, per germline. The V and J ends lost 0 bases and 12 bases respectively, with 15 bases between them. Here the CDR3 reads CASSLGSGGLELFF. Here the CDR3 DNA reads TGCGCCAGCAGCTTGGGCTCGGGGGGCTTAGAACTGTTTTTT.

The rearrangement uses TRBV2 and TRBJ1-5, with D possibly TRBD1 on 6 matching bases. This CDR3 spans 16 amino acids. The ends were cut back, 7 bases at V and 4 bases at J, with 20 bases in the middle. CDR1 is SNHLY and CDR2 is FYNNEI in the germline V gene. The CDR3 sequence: CASTATFDRLNQPQHF. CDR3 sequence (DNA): TGTGCCAGCACCGCCACCTTTGACAGGTTGAATCAGCCCCAGCATTTT.

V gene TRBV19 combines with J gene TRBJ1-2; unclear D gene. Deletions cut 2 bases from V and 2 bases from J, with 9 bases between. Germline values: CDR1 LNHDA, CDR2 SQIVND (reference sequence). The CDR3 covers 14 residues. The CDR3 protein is CASSISWENYGYTF. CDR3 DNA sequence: TGTGCCAGTAGTATAAGCTGGGAGAACTATGGCTACACCTTC.

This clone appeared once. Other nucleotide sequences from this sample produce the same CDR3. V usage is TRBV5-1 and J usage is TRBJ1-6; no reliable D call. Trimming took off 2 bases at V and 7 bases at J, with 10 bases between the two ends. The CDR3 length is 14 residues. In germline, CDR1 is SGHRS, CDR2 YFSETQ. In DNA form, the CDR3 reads TGCGCCAGCAGCTTAGCGGGTGGAAATTCACCCCTCCACTTT. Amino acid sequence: CASSLAGGNSPLHF.

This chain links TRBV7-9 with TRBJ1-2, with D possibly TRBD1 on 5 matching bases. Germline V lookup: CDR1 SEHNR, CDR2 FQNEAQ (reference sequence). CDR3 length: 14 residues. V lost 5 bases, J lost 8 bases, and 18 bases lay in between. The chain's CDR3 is CASSPHDRGSGYTF. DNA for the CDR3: TGTGCCAGCAGCCCTCATGACCGGGGGTCCGGCTACACCTTC.

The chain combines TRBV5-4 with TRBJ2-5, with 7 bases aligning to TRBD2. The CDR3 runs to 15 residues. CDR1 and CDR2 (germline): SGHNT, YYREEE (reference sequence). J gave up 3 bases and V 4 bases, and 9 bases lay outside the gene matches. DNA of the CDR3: TGTGCCAGCAGCCAAATACCAGGGAGGGAAGAGACCCAGTACTTC. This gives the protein CASSQIPGREETQYF.

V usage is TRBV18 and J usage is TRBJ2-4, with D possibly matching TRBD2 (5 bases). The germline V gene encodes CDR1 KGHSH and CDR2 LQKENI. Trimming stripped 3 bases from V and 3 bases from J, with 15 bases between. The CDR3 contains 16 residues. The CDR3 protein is CASSPWGSEVKNIQYF. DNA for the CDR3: TGTGCCAGCTCACCCTGGGGTAGCGAGGTCAAAAACATTCAGTACTTC.

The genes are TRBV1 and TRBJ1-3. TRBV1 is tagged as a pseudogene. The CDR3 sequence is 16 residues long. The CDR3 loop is CTSSPEGTTVRNTIYF. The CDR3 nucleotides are TGCACCAGCAGCCCAGAAGGAACGACTGTACGAAACACCATATATTTT.

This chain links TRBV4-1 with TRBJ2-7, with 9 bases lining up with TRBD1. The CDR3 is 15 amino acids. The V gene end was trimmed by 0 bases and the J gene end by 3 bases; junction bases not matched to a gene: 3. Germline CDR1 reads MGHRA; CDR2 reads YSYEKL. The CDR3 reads CASSQDEGQGYEQYF. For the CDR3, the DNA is TGCGCCAGCAGCCAAGATGAGGGACAGGGCTACGAGCAGTACTTC.

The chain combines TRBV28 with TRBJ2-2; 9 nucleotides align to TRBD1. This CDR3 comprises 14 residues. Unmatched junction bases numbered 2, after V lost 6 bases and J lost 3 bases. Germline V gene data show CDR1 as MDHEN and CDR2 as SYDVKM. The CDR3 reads CASRGQGYTGELFF. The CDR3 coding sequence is TGTGCCAGCAGAGGACAGGGGTACACCGGGGAGCTGTTTTTT.

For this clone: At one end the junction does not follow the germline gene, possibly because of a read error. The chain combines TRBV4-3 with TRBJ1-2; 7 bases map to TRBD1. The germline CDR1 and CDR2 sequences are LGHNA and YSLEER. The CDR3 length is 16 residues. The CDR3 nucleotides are TGCGCCAGCAGCCCGGGGCAAGGGACAGTCACCTATGACTACACCTTC. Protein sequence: CASSPGQGTVTYDYTF.

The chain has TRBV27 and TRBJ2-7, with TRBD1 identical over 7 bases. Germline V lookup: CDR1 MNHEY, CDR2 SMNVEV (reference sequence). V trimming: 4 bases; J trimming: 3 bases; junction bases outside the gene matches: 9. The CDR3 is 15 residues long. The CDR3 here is CASSSKPGQYYEQYF. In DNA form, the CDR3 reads TGTGCCAGCAGTTCCAAGCCGGGACAGTACTACGAGCAGTACTTC.

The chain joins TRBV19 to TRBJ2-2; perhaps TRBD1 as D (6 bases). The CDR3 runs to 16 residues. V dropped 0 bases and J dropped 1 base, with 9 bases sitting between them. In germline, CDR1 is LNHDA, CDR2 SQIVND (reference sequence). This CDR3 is CASSIDGGGNTGELFF. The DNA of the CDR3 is TGTGCCAGTAGTATAGATGGGGGCGGGAACACCGGGGAGCTGTTTTTT. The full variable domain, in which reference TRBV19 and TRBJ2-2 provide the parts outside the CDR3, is DGGITQSPKYLFRKEGQNVTLSCEQNLNHDAMYWYRQDPGQGLRLIYYSQIVNDFQKGDIAEGYSVSREKKESFPLTVTSAQKNPTAFYLCASSIDGGGNTGELFFGEGSRLTVL.

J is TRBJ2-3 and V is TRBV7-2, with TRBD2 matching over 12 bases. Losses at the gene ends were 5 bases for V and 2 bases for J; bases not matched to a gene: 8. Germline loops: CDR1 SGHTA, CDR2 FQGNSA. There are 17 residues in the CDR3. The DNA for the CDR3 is TGTGCCAGCAGCCCTTCCCCTAGCGGGGGGGACACAGATACGCAGTATTTT. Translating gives CASSPSPSGGDTDTQYF.

Here the CDR3 DNA reads TGCAGCGTGGGAGAAGGGGCGGGGGGCCTCTACAATGAGCAGTTCTTC. Its translation: CSVGEGAGGLYNEQFF. This rearrangement joins TRBV29-1 to TRBJ2-1, with 8 bases fitting TRBD2. The CDR3 spans 16 residues. Losses at the gene ends were 6 bases for V and 3 bases for J; bases not matched to a gene: 13. The germline V gene has CDR1 SQVTM and CDR2 ANQGSEA.

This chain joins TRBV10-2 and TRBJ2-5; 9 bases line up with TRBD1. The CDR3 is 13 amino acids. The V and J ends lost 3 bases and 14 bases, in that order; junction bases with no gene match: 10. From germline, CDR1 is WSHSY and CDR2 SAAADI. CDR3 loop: CASSDSGDRAIYF. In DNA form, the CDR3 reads TGCGCCAGCAGTGATTCGGGGGACAGGGCTATCTACTTC.

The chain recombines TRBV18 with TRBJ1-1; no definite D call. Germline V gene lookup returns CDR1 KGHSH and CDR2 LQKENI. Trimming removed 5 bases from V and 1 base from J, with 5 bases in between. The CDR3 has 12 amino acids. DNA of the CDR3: TGTGCCAGCTCAGAACAGAACACTGAAGCTTTCTTT. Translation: CASSEQNTEAFF.

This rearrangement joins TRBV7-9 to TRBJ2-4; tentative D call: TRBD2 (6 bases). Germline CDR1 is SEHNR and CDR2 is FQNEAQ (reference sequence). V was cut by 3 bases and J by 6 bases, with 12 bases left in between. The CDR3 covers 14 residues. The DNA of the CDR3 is TGTGCCAGCAGCTTTGGGGGAGGTACAAACATTCAGTACTTC. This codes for CASSFGGGTNIQYF.